This entry lists 16 T cell receptor beta chains sequenced from one sample in a study of response to subunit inactivated influenza vaccine. TCRdb called the RT-PCR reads again in MiXCR, with one record for every CDR3 protein. The table has about 500,000 distinct CDR3 sequences, about 7.2% seen once; the top ten hold around 13%. This sample comprised PBMCs from blood, obtained around 25 months after vaccination. Every receptor here comes from a man between 50 and 69 years old who received an inactivated influenza vaccine.

This clonotype was recorded many times. The CDR3 spells CASRVGGMRDEQFF. CDR3 nucleotide sequence: TGTGCCAGCAGAGTTGGGGGGATGAGGGATGAGCAGTTCTTC. The rearrangement uses TRBV5-4 and TRBJ2-1; D perhaps matches TRBD2 (6 bases). Trimming pared 5 bases from V and 8 bases from J, leaving 17 bases between. Germline V lookup: CDR1 SGHNT, CDR2 YYREEE (reference sequence). The CDR3 sequence is 14 residues long.

This clonotype was recorded many times. The V call is TRBV6-1, the J call TRBJ1-1, with 7 bases identical to TRBD1. CDR3 length: 14 amino acids. V was pared by 5 bases and J by 8 bases, with 11 bases of the junction left unmatched. From germline, CDR1 is MNHNS and CDR2 SASEGT. In DNA, the CDR3 is TGTGCCAGCAGTCCCCCGGGACAGCTGCCCGAAGCTTTCTTT. It encodes CASSPPGQLPEAFF.

This clonotype showed up just a few times. V is TRBV29-1 and J is TRBJ2-3, with 12 bases identical to TRBD1. With 7 bases clipped from V and 2 bases from J, the junction kept 4 bases outside the gene matches. The length of the CDR3 is 14 residues. The germline CDR1 and CDR2 sequences are SQVTM and ANQGSEA. The CDR3 coding sequence is TGCAGCGGAGGGACAGGGGGCCCCACAGATACGCAGTATTTT. It encodes CSGGTGGPTDTQYF.

This clonotype occurred many times. V and J are TRBV5-6 and TRBJ2-1; D remains unclear. Trimming cost V 0 bases and J 7 bases, with 5 bases left between them. Germline lookup yields CDR1 SGHDT and CDR2 YYEEEE. This CDR3 contains 12 residues. The CDR3: CASSLAPNEQFF. Written as DNA, the CDR3 is TGTGCCAGCAGCTTGGCCCCGAATGAGCAGTTCTTC.

This clonotype was counted ten times or more. The rearrangement links TRBV7-2 to TRBJ2-5, with a possible D match to TRBD1 (5 bases). The CDR3 has 13 amino acids. V was clipped by 1 base and J by 4 bases, with 7 bases between them. Germline assignment: CDR1 SGHTA and CDR2 FQGNSA. CDR3 residues: CASSLVRAETQYF. CDR3 DNA: TGTGCCAGCAGCTTAGTCAGGGCAGAGACCCAGTACTTC.

The chain combines TRBV7-2 with TRBJ2-3, with D uncertain. Germline V CDR1 and CDR2: SGHTA, FQGNSA. V was cut by 5 bases and J by 2 bases, with 17 bases left in between. The CDR3 is 16 residues long. This chain's CDR3 is CASSKYPYTTTDTQYF. For the CDR3, the DNA is TGTGCCAGCAGCAAATACCCGTACACGACCACAGATACGCAGTATTTT. Based on the CDR3 plus reference TRBV7-2 and TRBJ2-3, the full variable domain is GAGVSQSPSNKVTEKGKDVELRCDPISGHTALYWYRQSLGQGLEFLIYFQGNSAPDKSGLPSDRFSAERTGGSVSTLTIQRTQQEDSAVYLCASSKYPYTTTDTQYFGPGTRLTVL.

Ten or more counts support this clonotype. CDR3 DNA: TGTGCCAGCAGCGTAGGTGGGAGCTCCTATCCCGAGCAGTTCTTC. This codes for CASSVGGSSYPEQFF. J is TRBJ2-1 and V is TRBV9, with D tentatively TRBD2 (5 bases). The CDR3 has 15 residues. V lost 0 bases to trimming and J lost 10 bases, with 17 bases between them. Germline V lookup: CDR1 SGDLS, CDR2 YYNGEE. Complete variable domain (other parts from reference TRBV9 and TRBJ2-1): DSGVTQTPKHLITATGQRVTLRCSPRSGDLSVYWYQQSLDQGLQFLIQYYNGEERAKGNILERFSAQQFPDLHSELNLSSLELGDSALYFCASSVGGSSYPEQFFGPGTRLTVL.

This clonotype was counted a few times. The genes are TRBV10-3 and TRBJ2-7; 11 bases align to TRBD1. The CDR3 sequence is 13 residues long. CDR1 ENHRY and CDR2 SYGVKD come from the germline V gene. V gave up 10 bases and J gave up 2 bases; unmatched junction bases: 4. DNA of the CDR3: TGTGCCACTGGGACAGGGGGGACCTACGAGCAGTACTTC. Translating it yields CATGTGGTYEQYF.

This clonotype was picked up a small number of times. The J gene is TRBJ2-2, the V gene TRBV20-1, with a tentative D call TRBD2 (5 bases). Trimming stripped 0 bases from V and 5 bases from J, with 16 bases between. Germline CDR1 DFQATT, CDR2 SNEGSKA (reference sequence). This CDR3 has 16 residues. The DNA of the CDR3 is TGCAGTGCTAGAGATCGGGCCAGAGGGTTGACCGGGGAGCTGTTTTTT. This encodes CSARDRARGLTGELFF.

The chain couples TRBV12-3 or TRBV12-4 to TRBJ1-5; D unresolved. The ends were cut back, 2 bases at V and 13 bases at J, with 12 bases in the middle. The CDR3 consists of 12 residues. CDR3 DNA: TGTGCCAGCAGTTTAATGGGCAGCCGACAGCATTTT. Translation gives CASSLMGSRQHF.

The rearrangement uses TRBV20-1 and TRBJ2-7; 8 nucleotides align to TRBD1. Germline CDR1 is DFQATT and CDR2 is SNEGSKA (reference sequence). The trim removed 0 bases at V and 2 bases at J, leaving 6 bases unmatched. CDR3 length equals 15 residues. The CDR3 DNA reads as TGCAGTGCTAGAGATCTTGGCAGGGGGCCCTACGAGCAGTACTTC. As protein: CSARDLGRGPYEQYF.

V and J are TRBV21-1 and TRBJ2-1; the tabulated D call, TRBD2, remains unverified against the DNA. TRBV21-1 counts as a pseudogene. This CDR3 spans 19 amino acids. The CDR3 here is CASSKVFGTSGGARDEQFF. For the CDR3, the DNA is TGTGCCAGCAGCAAAGTGTTTGGGACTAGCGGGGGTGCGAGGGATGAGCAGTTCTTC.

This clonotype was detected only a few times. The gene calls are TRBV7-9 and TRBJ2-1; D remains ambiguous. Looked up from germline, CDR1 is SEHNR and CDR2 is FQNEAQ (reference sequence). The CDR3 sequence is 15 residues long. V was cut by 0 bases and J by 6 bases, with 12 bases left in between. CDR3 loop: CASSLAPGPSNEQFF. DNA for the CDR3: TGTGCCAGCAGCTTAGCTCCAGGACCCTCCAATGAGCAGTTCTTC.

The rearrangement links TRBV5-1 to TRBJ2-2; 7 bases line up with TRBD1. The CDR3 loop spans 12 amino acids. Germline values: CDR1 SGHRS, CDR2 YFSETQ. V shed 7 bases, J shed 6 bases, and the junction held 3 bases outside the gene matches. CDR3 residues: CASGGQPGELFF. Written as DNA, the CDR3 is TGCGCCAGCGGGGGACAGCCCGGGGAGCTGTTTTTT.

The V gene is TRBV4-3, the J gene TRBJ2-1; 8 bases match TRBD2. The CDR3 loop spans 14 amino acids. With V trimmed by 3 bases and J by 10 bases, 8 bases remained unmatched. CDR1 and CDR2 from the germline V gene are LGHNA and YSLEER. This CDR3 is CASSHTSGWGEQFF. CDR3 coding DNA: TGCGCCAGCAGCCACACTAGCGGATGGGGCGAGCAGTTCTTC.

The J gene is TRBJ2-7, the V gene TRBV18; a possible D gene is TRBD1 (5 bases). The germline gives CDR1 KGHSH, CDR2 LQKENI. The CDR3 spans 13 residues. Trimming stripped 2 bases from V and 5 bases from J, with 10 bases between. CDR3 nucleotides: TGTGCCAGCTCACCAGCAGGGTTGCACGAGCAGTACTTC. Translation: CASSPAGLHEQYF. The whole variable domain, filled in from reference TRBV18 and TRBJ2-7, reads NAGVMQNPRHLVRRRGQEARLRCSPMKGHSHVYWYRQLPEEGLKFMVYLQKENIIDESGMPKERFSAEFPKEGPSILRIQQVVRGDSAAYFCASSPAGLHEQYFGPGTRLTVT.